These 17 T cell receptor beta chains were all obtained from the same sample, sequenced in a study of regulatory T cells in long-lasting Graves disease. The time point was: newly diagnosed GD, antithyroid drugs for less than 3 months. Extracted PBMC RNA gave rise to the TCR library. Through Arm-PCR of CDR3 regions and iRepertoire HTBI primers, TCR beta libraries were built. TCRdb processed the multiplex PCR reads anew with MiXCR; each CDR3 protein has one entry. The sample gives just over 600,000 distinct CDR3 sequences, roughly 15% of which show up once; more than 15% is in the top ten. These sequences were also reported in another study, on T cells in Graves' hyperthyroidism and ophthalmopathy.

The starting material was peripheral blood mononuclear cells (PBMCs), obtained at new diagnosis, from a patient treated with antithyroid drugs. Every receptor here comes from a woman between 25 and 40 years old with Graves disease.

The table lists this clonotype with many counts. V is TRBV20-1 and J is TRBJ1-1; D is unclear. This CDR3 spans 14 amino acids. The germline V gene has CDR1 DFQATT and CDR2 SNEGSKA (reference sequence). V shed 6 bases and J shed 2 bases, with 16 bases lying between them. The CDR3 loop reads CSASGDNINTEAFF. The CDR3 DNA sequence: TGCAGTGCGTCCGGCGACAATATCAACACTGAAGCTTTCTTT.

This clonotype was seen more than once but under ten times. This chain links TRBV9 with TRBJ1-1; 8 bases are a match to TRBD1. Trimming took 3 bases from V and 4 from J; bases not matched to a gene: 8. CDR3 length: 15 amino acids. CDR1 and CDR2 from the germline V gene are SGDLS and YYNGEE. CDR3 bases: TGTGCCAGCAGCGCAACGGACAGGGATAGCACTGAAGCTTTCTTT. Translated, it gives CASSATDRDSTEAFF.

In its sample, this clonotype was seen many times. The V gene is TRBV6-1, the J gene TRBJ2-7; tentatively, D is TRBD1 (5 bases). Trimming removed 2 bases from V and 6 bases from J, with 8 bases in between. The CDR3 is 12 residues long. CDR1 is MNHNS, CDR2 SASEGT, per germline. The CDR3 spells CASSEKGVEQYF. CDR3 nucleotides: TGTGCCAGCAGTGAAAAAGGGGTCGAGCAGTACTTC.

The V gene is TRBV5-4, the J gene TRBJ2-1, with D perhaps TRBD2 (5 bases). V was cut by 0 bases and J by 2 bases, with 9 bases left in between. Germline loops: CDR1 SGHNT, CDR2 YYREEE (reference sequence). The CDR3 covers 15 residues. CDR3 amino acids: CASSLVVGAYNEQFF. In DNA form, the CDR3 reads TGTGCCAGCAGCTTGGTCGTCGGGGCCTACAATGAGCAGTTCTTC.

The sample holds a few counts of this clonotype. The CDR3 bases are TGTGCCAGCAGCTTAGCGGGGGACAGGAACGGCTACACCTTC. Encoded protein: CASSLAGDRNGYTF. The chain uses TRBV7-9 and TRBJ1-2, with 8 bases identical to TRBD1. CDR1 SEHNR and CDR2 FQNEAQ come from the germline V gene (reference sequence). This CDR3 has 14 residues. Trimming removed 0 bases from V and 8 bases from J; junction bases left unmatched: 5.

This clonotype was counted a single time. The chain couples TRBV4-1 to TRBJ2-7; 10 bases align to TRBD2. This CDR3 has 16 residues. The junction had 9 bases not matched to a gene; V was cut back by 5 bases and J by 2 bases. The germline gives CDR1 MGHRA, CDR2 YSYEKL. The CDR3 DNA reads TGCGCCAGCAGCTCGCCGGAGGGACTAGCGACCTACGAGCAGTACTTC. It codes for CASSSPEGLATYEQYF.

The CDR3 sequence is CASSLGSRRGTGELFF. As DNA, the CDR3 is TGTGCCAGCAGCTTGGGTTCCAGGCGCGGCACCGGGGAGCTGTTTTTT. The chain couples TRBV5-5 to TRBJ2-2; D gene uncertain. Trimming removed 0 bases from V and 4 bases from J, with 13 bases in between. This CDR3 contains 16 residues. Germline CDR1 reads SGHKS; CDR2 reads YYEKEE (reference sequence).

The chain is built from TRBV30 and TRBJ1-6; no reliable D call. V was shortened by 3 bases and J by 0 bases, with 9 bases between the two germline ends. The CDR3 is 15 residues long. CDR1 is GTSNPN and CDR2 is SVGIG in the germline V gene (reference sequence). The CDR3, as DNA: TGTGCCTGGAGGGGCGCGGGCTCCTATAATTCACCCCTCCACTTT. Translated: CAWRGAGSYNSPLHF.

This clonotype was counted ten times or more. The V gene is TRBV27, the J gene TRBJ1-5; D remains unclear. The germline V and J ends were trimmed by 6 bases and 2 bases, with 20 bases remaining between them. This CDR3 has 17 amino acids. The germline gives CDR1 MNHEY, CDR2 SMNVEV (reference sequence). In nucleotides, the CDR3 is TGTGCCAGCAGCAAGGAGATTTGGAGGGATGGCAATCAGCCCCAGCATTTT. It yields the protein CASSKEIWRDGNQPQHF.

This clonotype was picked up a small number of times. The gene calls are TRBV27 and TRBJ2-1; D is unresolved. The CDR3 spans 12 residues. Germline V gene sequence: CDR1 MNHEY, CDR2 SMNVEV (reference sequence). The CDR3 nucleotides are TGTGCGGCGGCCACTCGAGACAATGAGCAGTTCTTC. Translated, it gives CAAATRDNEQFF.

The J gene is TRBJ1-6, the V gene TRBV6-1, with TRBD1 matching over 7 bases. J lost 7 bases, V lost 5 bases, and 11 bases had no gene match. Germline values: CDR1 MNHNS, CDR2 SASEGT. This CDR3 comprises 16 residues. CDR3 DNA sequence: TGTGCCAGCAGTACGACAGGGTCCAGGTCGAATTCACCCCTCCACTTT. Translation gives CASSTTGSRSNSPLHF.

This clonotype appeared a few times. The CDR3 region has the DNA TGTGCCACCAGTGAACAGGCCCCCTACAATGAGCAGTTCTTC. Translation gives CATSEQAPYNEQFF. The rearrangement joins TRBV24-1 to TRBJ2-1, with D maybe TRBD1 (5 bases). Trimming took 4 bases from V and 2 from J, leaving 8 bases between them. The CDR3 has 14 amino acids. CDR1 is KGHDR and CDR2 is SFDVKD in the germline V gene.

This clonotype was recorded a few times. The chain carries TRBV5-1 and TRBJ2-3, with 7 bases fitting TRBD1. With 0 bases clipped from V and 6 bases from J, the junction kept 13 bases outside the gene matches. The CDR3 has 17 amino acids. Germline loops: CDR1 SGHRS, CDR2 YFSETQ. This CDR3 reads CASSLARQGSTGDTQYF. CDR3 nucleotides: TGCGCCAGCAGCTTGGCCCGACAGGGTTCCACGGGGGATACGCAGTATTTT.

This clonotype has at least ten counts. The chain couples TRBV11-3 to TRBJ2-2; D call uncertain. Trimming took off 0 bases at V and 6 bases at J, with 5 bases between the two ends. In germline, CDR1 is SGHNT, CDR2 YENEEA. There are 13 residues in the CDR3. The CDR3 is CASSLDRSGELFF. CDR3 sequence (DNA): TGTGCCAGCAGCTTAGACCGGTCCGGGGAGCTGTTTTTT. Complete variable domain (other parts from reference TRBV11-3 and TRBJ2-2): EAGVVQSPRYKIIEKKQPVAFWCNPISGHNTLYWYLQNLGQGPELLIRYENEEAVDDSQLPKDRFSAERLKGVDSTLKIQPAELGDSAVYLCASSLDRSGELFFGEGSRLTVL.

This clonotype occurred many times. The chain has TRBV12-3 or TRBV12-4 and TRBJ1-2; 8 nucleotides line up with TRBD1. V was clipped by 1 base and J by 5 bases; unmatched bases: 12. The CDR3 length is 17 residues. The CDR3 DNA follows: TGTGCCAGCAGTTTAGACCCCAGGGGGCGGGTGGGATATGGCTACACCTTC. Protein product: CASSLDPRGRVGYGYTF.

The chain links TRBV6-2 or TRBV6-3 to TRBJ1-2; D gene uncertain. The CDR3 spans 14 residues. Germline CDR1 is MNHEY and CDR2 is SVGEGT. V lost 2 bases, J lost 4 bases, and 11 bases lay in between. The CDR3 DNA reads TGTGCCAGCAGTTACCCGAGGGTCGGCTATGGCTACACCTTC. This translates into CASSYPRVGYGYTF.

The chain carries TRBV6-1 and TRBJ1-1; no clear D. The CDR3 consists of 13 residues. The V and J ends lost 7 bases and 2 bases respectively, with 11 bases between them. Germline CDR1 and CDR2: MNHNS and SASEGT. Here the CDR3 reads CASTLHSNTEAFF. The CDR3 DNA sequence: TGTGCCAGCACCCTCCACTCAAACACTGAAGCTTTCTTT.